This record looks at one TCR beta chain sequence and its context. There are 16 residues in the CDR3. Germline CDR1 reads ENHRY; CDR2 reads SYGVKD. The V gene end was trimmed by 0 bases and the J gene end by 3 bases; junction bases not matched to a gene: 5. The data stem from a study of T cell responses to AZD1222 COVID-19 vaccine. The table came from immunoSEQ multiplex PCR; TCRdb's copy has only in-frame clones and leaves some out. This sample has approximately 140,000 clones, with roughly 92% found just once. The sample was peripheral blood, taken on day 0 of AZD1222 vaccination. The chain has TRBV10-3 and TRBJ2-7; 10 nucleotides align to TRBD1. The receptor was derived from an adult in good health. The CDR3 here is CAISESKGTGVYEQYF. CDR3 nucleotides: TGTGCCATCAGTGAGTCGAAGGGGACAGGGGTCTACGAGCAGTACTTC.